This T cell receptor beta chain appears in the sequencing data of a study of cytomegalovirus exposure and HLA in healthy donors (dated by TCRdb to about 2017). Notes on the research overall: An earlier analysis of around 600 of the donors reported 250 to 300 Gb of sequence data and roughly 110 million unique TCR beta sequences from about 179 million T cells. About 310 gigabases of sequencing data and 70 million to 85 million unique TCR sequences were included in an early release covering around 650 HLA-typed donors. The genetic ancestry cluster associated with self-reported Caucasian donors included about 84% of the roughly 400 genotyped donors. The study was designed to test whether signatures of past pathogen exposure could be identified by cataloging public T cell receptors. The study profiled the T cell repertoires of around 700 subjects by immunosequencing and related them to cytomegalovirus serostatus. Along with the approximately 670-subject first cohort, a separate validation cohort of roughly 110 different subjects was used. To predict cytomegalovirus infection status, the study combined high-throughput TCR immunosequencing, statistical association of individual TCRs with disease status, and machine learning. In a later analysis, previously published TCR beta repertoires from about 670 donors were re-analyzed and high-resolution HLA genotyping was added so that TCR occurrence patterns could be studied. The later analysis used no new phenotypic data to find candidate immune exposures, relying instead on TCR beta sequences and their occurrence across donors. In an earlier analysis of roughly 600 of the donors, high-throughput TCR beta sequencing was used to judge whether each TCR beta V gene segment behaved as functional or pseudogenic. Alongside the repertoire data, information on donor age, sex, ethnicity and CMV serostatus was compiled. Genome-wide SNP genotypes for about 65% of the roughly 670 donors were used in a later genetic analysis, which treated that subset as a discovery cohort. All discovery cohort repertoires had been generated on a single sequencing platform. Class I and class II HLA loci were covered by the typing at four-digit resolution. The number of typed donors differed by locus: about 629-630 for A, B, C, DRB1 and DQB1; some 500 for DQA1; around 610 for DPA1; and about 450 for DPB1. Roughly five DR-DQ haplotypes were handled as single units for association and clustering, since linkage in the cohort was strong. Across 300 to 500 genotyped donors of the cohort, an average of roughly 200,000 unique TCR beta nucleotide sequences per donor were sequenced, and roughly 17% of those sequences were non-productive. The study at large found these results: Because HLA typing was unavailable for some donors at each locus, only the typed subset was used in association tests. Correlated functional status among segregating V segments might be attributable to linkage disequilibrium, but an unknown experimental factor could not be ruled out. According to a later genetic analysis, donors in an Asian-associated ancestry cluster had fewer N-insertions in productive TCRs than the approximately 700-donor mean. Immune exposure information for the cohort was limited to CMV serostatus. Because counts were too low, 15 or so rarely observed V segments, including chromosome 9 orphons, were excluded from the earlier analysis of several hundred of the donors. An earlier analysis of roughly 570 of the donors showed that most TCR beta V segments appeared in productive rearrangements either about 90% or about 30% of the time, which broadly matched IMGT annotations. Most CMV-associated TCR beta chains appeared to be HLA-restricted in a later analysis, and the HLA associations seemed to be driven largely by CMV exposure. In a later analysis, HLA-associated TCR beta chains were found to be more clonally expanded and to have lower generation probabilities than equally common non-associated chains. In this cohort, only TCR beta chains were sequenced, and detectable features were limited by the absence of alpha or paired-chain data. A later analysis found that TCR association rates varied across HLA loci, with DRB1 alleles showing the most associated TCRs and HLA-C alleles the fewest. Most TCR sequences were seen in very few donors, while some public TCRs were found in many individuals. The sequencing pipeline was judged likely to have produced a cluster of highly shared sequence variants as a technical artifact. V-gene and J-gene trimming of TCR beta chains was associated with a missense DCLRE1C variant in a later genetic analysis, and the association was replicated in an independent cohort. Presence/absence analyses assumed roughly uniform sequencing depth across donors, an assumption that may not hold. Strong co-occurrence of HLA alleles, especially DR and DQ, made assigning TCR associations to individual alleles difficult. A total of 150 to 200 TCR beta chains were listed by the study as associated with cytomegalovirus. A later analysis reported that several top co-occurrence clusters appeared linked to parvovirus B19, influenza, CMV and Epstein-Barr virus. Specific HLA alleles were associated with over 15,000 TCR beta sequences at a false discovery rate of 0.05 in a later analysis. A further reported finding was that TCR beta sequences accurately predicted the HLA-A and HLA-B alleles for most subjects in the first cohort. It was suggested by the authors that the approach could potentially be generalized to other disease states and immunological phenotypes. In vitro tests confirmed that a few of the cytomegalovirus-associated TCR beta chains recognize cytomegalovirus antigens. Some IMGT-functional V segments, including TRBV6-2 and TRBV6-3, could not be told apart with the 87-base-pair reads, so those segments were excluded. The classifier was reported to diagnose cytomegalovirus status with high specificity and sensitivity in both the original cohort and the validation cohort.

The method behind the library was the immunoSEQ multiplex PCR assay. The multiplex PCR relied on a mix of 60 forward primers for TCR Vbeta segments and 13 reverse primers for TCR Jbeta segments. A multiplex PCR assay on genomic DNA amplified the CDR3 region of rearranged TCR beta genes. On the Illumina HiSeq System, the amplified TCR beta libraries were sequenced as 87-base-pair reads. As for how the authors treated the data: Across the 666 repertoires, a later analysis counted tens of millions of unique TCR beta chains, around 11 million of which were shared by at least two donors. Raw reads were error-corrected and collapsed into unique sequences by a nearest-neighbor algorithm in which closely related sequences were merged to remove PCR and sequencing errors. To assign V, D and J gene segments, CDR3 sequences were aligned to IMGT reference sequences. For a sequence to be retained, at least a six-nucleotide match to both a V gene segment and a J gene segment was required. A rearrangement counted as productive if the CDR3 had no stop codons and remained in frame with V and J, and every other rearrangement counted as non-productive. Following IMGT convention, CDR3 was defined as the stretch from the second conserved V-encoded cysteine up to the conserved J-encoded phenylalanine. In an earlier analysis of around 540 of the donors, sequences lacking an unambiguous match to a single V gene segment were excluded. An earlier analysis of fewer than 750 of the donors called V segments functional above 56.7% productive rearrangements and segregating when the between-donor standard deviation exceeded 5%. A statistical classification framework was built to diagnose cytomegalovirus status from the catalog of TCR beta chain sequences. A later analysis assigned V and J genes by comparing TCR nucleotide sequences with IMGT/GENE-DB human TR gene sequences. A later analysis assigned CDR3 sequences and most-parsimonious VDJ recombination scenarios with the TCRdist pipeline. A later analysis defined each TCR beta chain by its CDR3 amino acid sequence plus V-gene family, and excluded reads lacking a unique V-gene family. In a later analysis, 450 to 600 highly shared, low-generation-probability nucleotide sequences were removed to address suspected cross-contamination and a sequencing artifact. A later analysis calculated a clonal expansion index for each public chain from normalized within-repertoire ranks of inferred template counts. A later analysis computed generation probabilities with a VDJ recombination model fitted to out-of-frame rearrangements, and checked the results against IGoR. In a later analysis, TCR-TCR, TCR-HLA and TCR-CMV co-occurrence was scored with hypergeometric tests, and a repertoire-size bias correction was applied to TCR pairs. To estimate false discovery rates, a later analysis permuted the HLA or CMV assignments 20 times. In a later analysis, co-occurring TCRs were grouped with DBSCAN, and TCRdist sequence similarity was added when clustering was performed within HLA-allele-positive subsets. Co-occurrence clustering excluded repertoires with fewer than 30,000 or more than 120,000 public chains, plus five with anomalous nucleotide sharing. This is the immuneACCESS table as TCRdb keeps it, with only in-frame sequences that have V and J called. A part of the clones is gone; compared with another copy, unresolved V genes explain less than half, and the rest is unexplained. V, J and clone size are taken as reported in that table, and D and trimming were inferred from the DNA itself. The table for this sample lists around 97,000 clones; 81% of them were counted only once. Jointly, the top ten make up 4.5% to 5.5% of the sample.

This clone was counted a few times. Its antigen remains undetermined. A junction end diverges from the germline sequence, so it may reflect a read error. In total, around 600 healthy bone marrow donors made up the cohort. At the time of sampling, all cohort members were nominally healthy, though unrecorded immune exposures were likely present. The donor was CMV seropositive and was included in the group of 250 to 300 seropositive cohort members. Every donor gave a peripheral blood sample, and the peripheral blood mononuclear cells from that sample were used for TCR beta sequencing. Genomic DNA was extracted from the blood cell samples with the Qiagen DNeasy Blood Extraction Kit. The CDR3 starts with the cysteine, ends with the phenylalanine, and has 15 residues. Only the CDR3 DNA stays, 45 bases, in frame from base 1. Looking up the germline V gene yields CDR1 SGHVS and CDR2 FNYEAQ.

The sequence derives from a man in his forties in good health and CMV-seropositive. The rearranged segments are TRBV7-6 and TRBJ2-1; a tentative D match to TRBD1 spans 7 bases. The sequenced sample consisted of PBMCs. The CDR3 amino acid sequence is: CASSLTPGGRGDHIF. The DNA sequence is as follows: TGTGCCAGCAGCTTAACCCCAGGGGGGCGGGGAGACCACATCTTC.